This entry describes one T cell receptor beta chain. This entry is derived from a study of blood T cell repertoires in COVID-19. Overall study: Whether acute or convalescent, the COVID-19 samples came from the United States, Italy and Spain. PBMCs, B-cell-depleted T cells, or T cells provided the cDNA or gDNA that made up the material.

The authors' processing: Nucleated cell number was recorded as an estimate derived from reference gene primer amplification. Measured with immunoSEQ multiplex PCR; TCRdb has only the in-frame clones, and not every one. For V, J and clone size, that table is used; D and trimming come from the DNA. The sample holds tens of thousands of clones, roughly 80% seen once. This CDR3 has 18 residues. CDR1 is SGHTA, CDR2 FQGTGA, per germline. The junction had 15 bases not matched to a gene; V was cut back by 5 bases and J by 5 bases. Sequencing input: peripheral blood. This chain connects TRBV7-3 to TRBJ2-2; 9 bases match TRBD1. The sequence was obtained from a woman aged 55-75 years with acute or convalescent COVID-19. The CDR3 coding sequence is TGTGCCAGCAGCCCGTACAATATGGGGACAGGGTTAACCGGGGAGCTGTTTTTT. Translation gives CASSPYNMGTGLTGELFF.